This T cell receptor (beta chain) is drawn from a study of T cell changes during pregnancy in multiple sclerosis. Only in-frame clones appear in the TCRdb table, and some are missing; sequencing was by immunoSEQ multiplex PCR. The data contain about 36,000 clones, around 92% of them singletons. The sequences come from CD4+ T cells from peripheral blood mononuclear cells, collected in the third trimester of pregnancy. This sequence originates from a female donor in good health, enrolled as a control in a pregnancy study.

In DNA, the CDR3 is TGTGCCAGCAGCTTGGGGGGCCTGGCGGGGGGCGTCACCGGGGAGCTGTTTTTT. It specifies CASSLGGLAGGVTGELFF. The chain combines TRBV5-4 with TRBJ2-2, with 8 bases fitting TRBD2. From germline, CDR1 is SGHNT and CDR2 YYREEE (reference sequence). The CDR3 has 18 amino acids. V lost 0 bases, J lost 4 bases, and 11 bases stayed unmatched.